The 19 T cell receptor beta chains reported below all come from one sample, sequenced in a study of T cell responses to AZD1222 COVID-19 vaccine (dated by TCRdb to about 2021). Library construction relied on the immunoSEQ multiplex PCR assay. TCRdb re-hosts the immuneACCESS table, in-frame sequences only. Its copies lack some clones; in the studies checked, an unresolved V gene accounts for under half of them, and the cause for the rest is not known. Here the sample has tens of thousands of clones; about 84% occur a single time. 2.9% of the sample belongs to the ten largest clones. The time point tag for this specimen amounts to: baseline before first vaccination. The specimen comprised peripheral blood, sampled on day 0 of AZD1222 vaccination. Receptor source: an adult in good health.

CDR3 loop: CASSYGVNRQYF. The CDR3 DNA follows: TGTGCCAGCAGTTATGGGGTGAACAGGCAGTACTTC. This sequence joins TRBV6-2 or TRBV6-3 and TRBJ2-7; D is unclear. Germline-derived CDR1 and CDR2 are MNHEY and SVGEGT. The CDR3 is made up of 12 amino acids. The V end was cut by 3 bases, the J end by 9 bases, with 12 bases between.

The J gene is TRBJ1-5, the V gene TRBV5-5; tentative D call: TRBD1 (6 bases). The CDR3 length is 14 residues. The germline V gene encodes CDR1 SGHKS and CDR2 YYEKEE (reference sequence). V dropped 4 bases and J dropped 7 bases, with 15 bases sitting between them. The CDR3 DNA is TGTGCCAGCAGCGTGGCGGGGGCAACGCAGCCCCAGCATTTT. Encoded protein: CASSVAGATQPQHF.

The DNA for the CDR3 is TGTGCCACTATCCTAGCGGGAGAACGGTACGAGCAGTACTTC. Amino acid sequence: CATILAGERYEQYF. The gene calls are TRBV19 and TRBJ2-7; 10 nucleotides align to TRBD2. Germline V CDR1 and CDR2: LNHDA, SQIVND (reference sequence). The CDR3 length is 14 residues. The ends lost 10 bases at V and 4 bases at J; junction bases unmatched: 10.

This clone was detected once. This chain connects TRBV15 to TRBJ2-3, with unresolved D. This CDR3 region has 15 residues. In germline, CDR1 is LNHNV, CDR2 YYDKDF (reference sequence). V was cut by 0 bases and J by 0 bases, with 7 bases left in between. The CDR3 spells CATSREFRSTDTQYF. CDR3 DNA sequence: TGTGCCACCAGCAGAGAATTCAGGAGCACAGATACGCAGTATTTT.

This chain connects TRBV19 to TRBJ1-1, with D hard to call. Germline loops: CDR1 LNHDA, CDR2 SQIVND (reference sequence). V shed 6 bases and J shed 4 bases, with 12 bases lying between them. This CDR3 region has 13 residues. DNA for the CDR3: TGTGCCAGTAGCCGGGCTCCCTCCACTGAAGCTTTCTTT. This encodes CASSRAPSTEAFF. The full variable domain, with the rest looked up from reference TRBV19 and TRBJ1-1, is DGGITQSPKYLFRKEGQNVTLSCEQNLNHDAMYWYRQDPGQGLRLIYYSQIVNDFQKGDIAEGYSVSREKKESFPLTVTSAQKNPTAFYLCASSRAPSTEAFFGQGTRLTVV.

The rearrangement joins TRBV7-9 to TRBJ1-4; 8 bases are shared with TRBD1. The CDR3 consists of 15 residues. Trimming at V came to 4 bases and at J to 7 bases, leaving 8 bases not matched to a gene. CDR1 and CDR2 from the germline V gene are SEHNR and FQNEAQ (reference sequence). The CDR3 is CASSSPDRGGEKLFF. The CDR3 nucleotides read TGTGCCAGCAGCTCCCCCGACAGGGGAGGTGAAAAACTGTTTTTT. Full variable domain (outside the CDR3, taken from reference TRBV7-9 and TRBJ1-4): DTGVSQNPRHKITKRGQNVTFRCDPISEHNRLYWYRQTLGQGPEFLTYFQNEAQLEKSRLLSDRFSAERPKGSFSTLEIQRTEQGDSAMYLCASSSPDRGGEKLFFGSGTQLSVL.

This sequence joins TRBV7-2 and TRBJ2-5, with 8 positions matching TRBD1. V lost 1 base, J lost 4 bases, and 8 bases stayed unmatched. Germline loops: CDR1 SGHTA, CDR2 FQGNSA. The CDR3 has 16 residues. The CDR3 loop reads CASSLGDRGGRETQYF. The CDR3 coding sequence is TGTGCCAGCAGCTTAGGCGACAGGGGCGGCAGAGAGACCCAGTACTTC.

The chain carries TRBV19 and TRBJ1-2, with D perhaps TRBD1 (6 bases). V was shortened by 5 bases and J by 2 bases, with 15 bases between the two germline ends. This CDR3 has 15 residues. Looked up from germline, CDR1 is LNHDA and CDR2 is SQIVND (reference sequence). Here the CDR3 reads CASSPLGQGNYGYTF. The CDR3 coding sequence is TGTGCCAGTAGTCCGCTGGGACAAGGGAACTATGGCTACACCTTC. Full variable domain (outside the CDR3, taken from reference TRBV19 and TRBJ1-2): DGGITQSPKYLFRKEGQNVTLSCEQNLNHDAMYWYRQDPGQGLRLIYYSQIVNDFQKGDIAEGYSVSREKKESFPLTVTSAQKNPTAFYLCASSPLGQGNYGYTFGSGTRLTVV.

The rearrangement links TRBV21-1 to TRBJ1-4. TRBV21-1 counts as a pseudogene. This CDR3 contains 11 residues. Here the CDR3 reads CATPYPEKLFF. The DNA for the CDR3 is TGTGCCACCCCCTACCCCGAAAAACTGTTTTTT.

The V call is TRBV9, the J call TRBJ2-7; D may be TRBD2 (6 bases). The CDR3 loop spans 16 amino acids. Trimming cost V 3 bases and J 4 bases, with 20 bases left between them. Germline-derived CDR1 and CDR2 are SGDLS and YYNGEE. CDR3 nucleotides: TGTGCCAGCAGCGCTCCCCCGGGGGTTCCACCGTACGAGCAGTACTTC. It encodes CASSAPPGVPPYEQYF. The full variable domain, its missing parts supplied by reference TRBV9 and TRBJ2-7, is DSGVTQTPKHLITATGQRVTLRCSPRSGDLSVYWYQQSLDQGLQFLIQYYNGEERAKGNILERFSAQQFPDLHSELNLSSLELGDSALYFCASSAPPGVPPYEQYFGPGTRLTVT.

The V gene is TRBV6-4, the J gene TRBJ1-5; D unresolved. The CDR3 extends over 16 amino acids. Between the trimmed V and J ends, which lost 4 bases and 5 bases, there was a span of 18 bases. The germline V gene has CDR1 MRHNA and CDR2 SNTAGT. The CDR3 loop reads CASSAPKDPRHQPQHF. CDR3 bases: TGTGCCAGCAGTGCCCCTAAGGACCCTCGGCATCAGCCCCAGCATTTT.

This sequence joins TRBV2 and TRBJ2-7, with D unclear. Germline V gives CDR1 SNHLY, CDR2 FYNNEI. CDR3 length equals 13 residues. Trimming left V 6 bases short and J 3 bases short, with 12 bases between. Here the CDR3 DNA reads TGTGCCAGCAGGTGGAACAGTAACTACGAGCAGTACTTC. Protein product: CASRWNSNYEQYF.

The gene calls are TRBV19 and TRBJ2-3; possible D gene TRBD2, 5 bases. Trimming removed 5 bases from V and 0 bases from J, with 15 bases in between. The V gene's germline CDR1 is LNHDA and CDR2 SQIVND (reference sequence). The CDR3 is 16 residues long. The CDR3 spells CASSSRTPPSTDTQYF. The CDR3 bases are TGTGCCAGTAGTTCCAGGACTCCCCCTAGCACAGATACGCAGTATTTT.

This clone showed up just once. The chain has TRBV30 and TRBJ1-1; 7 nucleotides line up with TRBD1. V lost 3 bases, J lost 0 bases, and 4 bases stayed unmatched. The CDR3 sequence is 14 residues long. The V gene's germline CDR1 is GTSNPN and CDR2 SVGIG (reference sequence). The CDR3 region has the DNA TGTGCCTGGAGGAAGGGGGCAGTGAACACTGAAGCTTTCTTT. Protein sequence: CAWRKGAVNTEAFF. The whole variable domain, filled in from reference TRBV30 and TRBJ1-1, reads SQTIHQWPATLVQPVGSPLSLECTVEGTSNPNLYWYRQAAGRGLQLLFYSVGIGQISSEVPQNLSASRPQDRQFILSSKKLLLSDSGFYLCAWRKGAVNTEAFFGQGTRLTVV.

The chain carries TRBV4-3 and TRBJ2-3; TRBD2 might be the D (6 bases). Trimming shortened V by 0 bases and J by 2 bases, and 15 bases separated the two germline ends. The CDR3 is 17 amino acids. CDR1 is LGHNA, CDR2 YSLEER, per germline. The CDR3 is CASSQEMIGLITDTQYF. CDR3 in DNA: TGCGCCAGCAGCCAAGAGATGATAGGACTAATCACAGATACGCAGTATTTT.

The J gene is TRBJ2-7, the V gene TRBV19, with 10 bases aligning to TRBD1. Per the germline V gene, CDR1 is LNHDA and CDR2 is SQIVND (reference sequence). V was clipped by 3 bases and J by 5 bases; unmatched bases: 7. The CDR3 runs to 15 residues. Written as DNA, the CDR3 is TGTGCCAGTAGTATCGCCGGGACAGGGGTCAACGAGCAGTACTTC. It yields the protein CASSIAGTGVNEQYF.

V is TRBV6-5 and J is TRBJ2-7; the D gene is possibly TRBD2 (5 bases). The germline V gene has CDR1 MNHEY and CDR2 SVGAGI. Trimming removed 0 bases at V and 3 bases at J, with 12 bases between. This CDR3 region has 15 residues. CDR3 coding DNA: TGTGCCAGCAGTTACTCGGGAGTCAATAACTACGAGCAGTACTTC. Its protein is CASSYSGVNNYEQYF.

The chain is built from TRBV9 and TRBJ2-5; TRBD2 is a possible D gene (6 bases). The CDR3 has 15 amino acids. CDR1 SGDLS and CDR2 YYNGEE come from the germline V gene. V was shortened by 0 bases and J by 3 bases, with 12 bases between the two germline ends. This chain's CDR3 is CASSVEVGRKETQYF. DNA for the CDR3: TGTGCCAGCAGCGTAGAGGTCGGGAGAAAAGAGACCCAGTACTTC.

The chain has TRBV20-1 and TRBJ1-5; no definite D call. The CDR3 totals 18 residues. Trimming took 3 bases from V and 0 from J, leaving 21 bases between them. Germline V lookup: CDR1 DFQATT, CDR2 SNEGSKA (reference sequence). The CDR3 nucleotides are TGCAGTGCTAGTCTCCCCCCTCGAGGAACCTATAGCAATCAGCCCCAGCATTTT. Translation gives CSASLPPRGTYSNQPQHF.